Below are 32 T cell receptor beta chains sequenced from a single sample in a study of T cell responses to AZD1222 COVID-19 vaccine. The method was immunoSEQ multiplex PCR; TCRdb's version includes in-frame clones alone and lacks a portion of them. The table records 150,000 or so clones, around 92% of them present only once. The material sequenced was peripheral blood, taken 28 days after the second AZD1222 dose. These receptors were collected from an adult who received the AZD1222 COVID-19 vaccine.

The chain joins TRBV3-1 (or the pseudogene TRBV3-2) to TRBJ2-4; 7 positions agree with TRBD2. The germline V gene encodes CDR1 LGHDT and CDR2 YNNKEL (reference sequence). The V and J ends lost 1 base and 0 bases, in that order; junction bases with no gene match: 6. The CDR3 has 17 residues. This chain's CDR3 is CASSQVGSGAAKNIQYF. CDR3 coding DNA: TGTGCCAGCAGCCAAGTAGGGAGCGGGGCAGCCAAAAACATTCAGTACTTC.

The gene calls are TRBV29-1 and TRBJ2-7; 11 positions match TRBD2. With 4 bases clipped from V and 9 bases from J, the junction kept 5 bases outside the gene matches. The CDR3 is made up of 12 amino acids. Looked up from germline, CDR1 is SQVTM and CDR2 is ANQGSEA. Written as DNA, the CDR3 is TGCAGCGTTGCTTCTAGCGGGAGGTGGCAGTACTTC. It translates to CSVASSGRWQYF.

The CDR3 DNA sequence: TGTGCCAGTATTTTAAGAGCGGGAGGGCAGGGCACCGGGGAGCTGTTTTTT. Its protein product is CASILRAGGQGTGELFF. The chain is built from TRBV19 and TRBJ2-2; 10 bases match TRBD2. CDR1 and CDR2 (germline): LNHDA, SQIVND (reference sequence). Unmatched junction bases numbered 12, after V lost 7 bases and J lost 4 bases. The CDR3 consists of 17 residues.

This clone was observed once. The rearrangement links TRBV27 to TRBJ2-7; 9 nucleotides match TRBD2. The CDR3 length is 15 residues. J was trimmed by 3 bases and V by 6 bases; bases with no gene match: 9. Germline V gene data show CDR1 as MNHEY and CDR2 as SMNVEV (reference sequence). The CDR3 reads CASRPGGSGSYEQYF. The CDR3 coding sequence is TGTGCCAGCAGGCCCGGGGGTAGCGGGAGCTACGAGCAGTACTTC.

This chain links TRBV28 with TRBJ1-2; TRBD1 agrees at 10 bases. The length of the CDR3 is 15 residues. Trimming took 6 bases from V and 6 from J; bases not matched to a gene: 10. Germline V gene sequence: CDR1 MDHEN, CDR2 SYDVKM. Written as DNA, the CDR3 is TGTGCCAGCAGAGCCCCGGGACAGGGGTGGAATGGCTACACCTTC. It translates to CASRAPGQGWNGYTF.

The chain joins TRBV19 to TRBJ2-7; no definite D call. CDR3 length: 15 amino acids. Germline V CDR1 and CDR2: LNHDA, SQIVND (reference sequence). V lost 2 bases, J lost 1 base, and 12 bases lay in between. The CDR3 spells CASSITPSGSYEQYF. CDR3 bases: TGTGCCAGTAGTATAACCCCCTCCGGGTCCTACGAGCAGTACTTC. The entire variable domain, with the rest obtained from reference TRBV19 and TRBJ2-7, is as follows: DGGITQSPKYLFRKEGQNVTLSCEQNLNHDAMYWYRQDPGQGLRLIYYSQIVNDFQKGDIAEGYSVSREKKESFPLTVTSAQKNPTAFYLCASSITPSGSYEQYFGPGTRLTVT.

Here the CDR3 DNA reads TGTGCCAGCAGTTACCTCGACAGGAAGGAAAAACTGTTTTTT. Translating gives CASSYLDRKEKLFF. The J gene is TRBJ1-4, the V gene TRBV6-5, with D possibly TRBD1 on 6 matching bases. Trimming took 2 bases from V and 8 from J, leaving 12 bases between them. The CDR3 is 14 residues long. Germline V gene sequence: CDR1 MNHEY, CDR2 SVGAGI.

The table lists this clone with a count of one. The V call is TRBV9, the J call TRBJ2-1; unclear D gene. Trimming removed 4 bases at V and 6 bases at J, with 14 bases between. Germline lookup yields CDR1 SGDLS and CDR2 YYNGEE. This CDR3 comprises 14 residues. The CDR3 nucleotides read TGTGCCAGCAGCCCTCTGATGACTTTCAATGAGCAGTTCTTC. Translated: CASSPLMTFNEQFF.

CDR3 region: CASSSAGRAYYNEQFF. Here the CDR3 DNA reads TGTGCCAGCAGCTCCGCGGGACGGGCTTACTACAATGAGCAGTTCTTC. This chain connects TRBV7-2 to TRBJ2-1; D perhaps matches TRBD2 (6 bases). CDR1 is SGHTA, CDR2 FQGNSA, per germline. Between the trimmed V and J ends, which lost 4 bases and 3 bases, there was a span of 16 bases. The CDR3 runs 16 residues.

The chain recombines TRBV19 with TRBJ1-5, with D possibly being TRBD1 (5 bases). This CDR3 region has 17 residues. Per germline, CDR1 LNHDA and CDR2 SQIVND (reference sequence). The germline V and J ends were trimmed by 6 bases and 9 bases, with 27 bases remaining between them. The CDR3 DNA is TGTGCCAGTAGCGTACCTGGCGGGGCAGGGATCGATTCGCCCCAGCATTTT. Encoded protein: CASSVPGGAGIDSPQHF. Combining the CDR3 with reference TRBV19 and TRBJ1-5 gives the whole variable domain DGGITQSPKYLFRKEGQNVTLSCEQNLNHDAMYWYRQDPGQGLRLIYYSQIVNDFQKGDIAEGYSVSREKKESFPLTVTSAQKNPTAFYLCASSVPGGAGIDSPQHFGDGTRLSIL.

This sequence joins TRBV24-1 and TRBJ1-2, with a tentative D call TRBD1 (5 bases). V lost 3 bases and J lost 6, with 13 bases in between. CDR1 and CDR2 (germline): KGHDR, SFDVKD. CDR3 length: 14 residues. The chain's CDR3 is CATSDPKAGNGYTF. In DNA, the CDR3 is TGTGCCACCAGTGATCCGAAGGCAGGGAATGGCTACACCTTC.

This clone came up once. The gene calls are TRBV28 and TRBJ1-3; the D is unclear. CDR1 MDHEN and CDR2 SYDVKM come from the germline V gene. The CDR3 is 14 amino acids. The V end was cut by 6 bases, the J end by 2 bases, with 11 bases between. CDR3 in amino acids: CASSTGRTGNTIYF. DNA of the CDR3: TGTGCCAGCAGCACCGGTAGGACTGGAAACACCATATATTTT.

In this sample, this clone turned up a few times. This chain links TRBV5-1 with TRBJ2-7; D possibly corresponds to TRBD1 (5 bases). The CDR3 runs 14 residues. V shed 1 base and J shed 0 bases, with 8 bases lying between them. CDR1 SGHRS and CDR2 YFSETQ come from the germline V gene. The chain's CDR3 is CASSLTGPSYEQYF. CDR3 coding DNA: TGCGCCAGCAGCTTGACAGGACCCTCCTACGAGCAGTACTTC.

V usage is TRBV27 and J usage is TRBJ1-1, with D maybe TRBD1 (5 bases). This CDR3 contains 15 residues. With 5 bases removed from V and 3 bases from J, the gap between germline ends came to 16 bases. CDR1 MNHEY and CDR2 SMNVEV come from the germline V gene (reference sequence). CDR3 sequence reads: CASSLQGRGDTEAFF. CDR3 bases: TGTGCCAGCAGTCTCCAAGGGAGGGGTGACACTGAAGCTTTCTTT.

The genes are TRBV10-3 and TRBJ2-3; no reliable D call. The CDR3 is made up of 15 amino acids. CDR1 is ENHRY, CDR2 SYGVKD, per germline. V was clipped by 6 bases and J by 2 bases, with 15 bases between them. The CDR3 nucleotides are TGTGCCATCAGCCCCCAGTTACCCAACACAGATACGCAGTATTTT. Translation gives CAISPQLPNTDTQYF.

In DNA, the CDR3 is TGTGCCAGCAGCCTACAGACAGGGATGGGTGAGCAGTTCTTC. It translates to CASSLQTGMGEQFF. The rearrangement joins TRBV7-9 to TRBJ2-1; TRBD1 matches 7 bases. Per germline, CDR1 SEHNR and CDR2 FQNEAQ (reference sequence). V dropped 5 bases and J dropped 9; count of bases not matched to a gene: 10. This CDR3 contains 14 residues. Drawing the rest from reference TRBV7-9 and TRBJ2-1, the complete variable domain is DTGVSQNPRHKITKRGQNVTFRCDPISEHNRLYWYRQTLGQGPEFLTYFQNEAQLEKSRLLSDRFSAERPKGSFSTLEIQRTEQGDSAMYLCASSLQTGMGEQFFGPGTRLTVL.

The CDR3 sequence: CASSTRTGGNYGYTF. Written as DNA, the CDR3 is TGTGCCAGCAGCACTCGGACAGGGGGGAACTATGGCTACACCTTC. The V call is TRBV9, the J call TRBJ1-2, with 10 nucleotides matching TRBD1. The CDR3 contains 15 residues. CDR1 SGDLS and CDR2 YYNGEE come from the germline V gene. Losses at the gene ends were 4 bases for V and 2 bases for J; bases not matched to a gene: 5.

In nucleotides, the CDR3 is TGCGCCAGCAGCCGGGCGGGACAGCCCTACGAGCAGTACTTC. It translates to CASSRAGQPYEQYF. The chain has TRBV5-1 and TRBJ2-7; D is perhaps TRBD1 (7 bases). Germline CDR1 and CDR2: SGHRS and YFSETQ. This CDR3 spans 14 amino acids. The V and J ends lost 4 bases and 2 bases respectively, with 13 bases between them.

J is TRBJ2-1 and V is TRBV7-9, with 12 bases identical to TRBD2. This CDR3 has 17 residues. Germline CDR1 and CDR2: SEHNR and FQNEAQ (reference sequence). The V segment lost 3 bases and the J segment 5 bases; nucleotides outside the gene matches: 8. CDR3 DNA sequence: TGTGCCAGCAGCTTGTTGTCTAGCGGGAGGGAGGACAATGAGCAGTTCTTC. Protein sequence: CASSLLSSGREDNEQFF.

V and J are TRBV6-5 and TRBJ1-1; D is uncertain. Per germline, CDR1 MNHEY and CDR2 SVGAGI. Trimming cost V 2 bases and J 0 bases, with 7 bases left between them. The CDR3 is 14 residues long. CDR3 protein: CASSYGQMNTEAFF. The CDR3 DNA sequence: TGTGCCAGCAGTTACGGGCAGATGAACACTGAAGCTTTCTTT.

This chain uses TRBV6-5 with TRBJ1-6, with 7 bases matching TRBD1. Unmatched junction bases numbered 14, after V lost 7 bases and J lost 11 bases. Germline CDR1 MNHEY, CDR2 SVGAGI. The CDR3 consists of 15 residues. CDR3 protein: CASTQRPQGDPPLHF. The CDR3 coding sequence is TGTGCCAGCACTCAAAGGCCCCAGGGGGACCCACCCCTCCACTTT.

The rearrangement joins TRBV11-2 to TRBJ2-7, with 7 bases identical to TRBD2. The V gene end was trimmed by 9 bases and the J gene end by 0 bases; junction bases not matched to a gene: 2. This CDR3 comprises 12 residues. The germline V gene has CDR1 SGHAT and CDR2 FQNNGV. The CDR3 here is CASGGSSYEQYF. The CDR3 nucleotides read TGTGCCAGTGGCGGGAGCTCCTACGAGCAGTACTTC.

The genes are TRBV5-1 and TRBJ2-1; 10 bases match TRBD2. V trimming: 0 bases; J trimming: 4 bases; junction bases outside the gene matches: 4. Germline V gives CDR1 SGHRS, CDR2 YFSETQ. The CDR3 contains 16 residues. Here the CDR3 reads CASSLAPSGSYNEQFF. The CDR3 DNA follows: TGCGCCAGCAGCTTGGCCCCTAGCGGGAGTTACAATGAGCAGTTCTTC. Based on the CDR3 plus reference TRBV5-1 and TRBJ2-1, the full variable domain is KAGVTQTPRYLIKTRGQQVTLSCSPISGHRSVSWYQQTPGQGLQFLFEYFSETQRNKGNFPGRFSGRQFSNSRSEMNVSTLELGDSALYLCASSLAPSGSYNEQFFGPGTRLTVL.

This chain connects TRBV6-5 to TRBJ1-1; no reliable D call. The germline CDR1 and CDR2 sequences are MNHEY and SVGAGI. Trimming removed 5 bases at V and 1 base at J, with 11 bases between. The CDR3 is 14 amino acids. The CDR3 loop reads CASSRLRENTEAFF. Here the CDR3 DNA reads TGTGCCAGCAGTCGCCTCCGGGAGAACACTGAAGCTTTCTTT.

The V gene is TRBV9, the J gene TRBJ1-3; the D gene is possibly TRBD1 (6 bases). Germline-derived CDR1 and CDR2 are SGDLS and YYNGEE. This CDR3 spans 21 amino acids. V lost 2 bases to trimming and J lost 1 base, with 28 bases between them. CDR3 protein: CASSVYGTQGSTEVSGNTIYF. The CDR3 nucleotides are TGTGCCAGCAGCGTCTATGGCACACAGGGATCGACTGAAGTGTCTGGAAACACCATATATTTT.

The chain couples TRBV5-1 to TRBJ2-7; 7 nucleotides match TRBD1. The CDR3 is 16 amino acids. Trimming took 6 bases from V and 8 from J; bases not matched to a gene: 20. Per the germline V gene, CDR1 is SGHRS and CDR2 is YFSETQ. The DNA of the CDR3 is TGCGCCAGCAATGATCCCCAAACAGGGGATTTAGGGAAGCAGTACTTC. It is translated as CASNDPQTGDLGKQYF.

This clone was observed a single time. J is TRBJ1-5 and V is TRBV19; D not certain. Germline CDR1 is LNHDA and CDR2 is SQIVND (reference sequence). The V and J ends lost 5 bases and 2 bases respectively, with 10 bases between them. The CDR3 sequence is 14 residues long. The CDR3 sequence is CASSAGWGNQPQHF. DNA for the CDR3: TGTGCCAGTAGTGCGGGGTGGGGCAATCAGCCCCAGCATTTT.

This clone was recorded only once. The chain links TRBV28 to TRBJ1-1; a possible D gene is TRBD1 (5 bases). From germline, CDR1 is MDHEN and CDR2 SYDVKM. This CDR3 spans 15 amino acids. Trimming cost V 6 bases and J 1 base, with 15 bases left between them. In DNA form, the CDR3 reads TGTGCCAGCAGCCCCCGGGGCACCTCGAACACTGAAGCTTTCTTT. Protein sequence: CASSPRGTSNTEAFF.

The CDR3 sequence: CASSRQGSYGYTF. The CDR3 bases are TGTGCCAGCAGTAGACAGGGGTCCTATGGCTACACCTTC. V and J are TRBV28 and TRBJ1-2, with 8 bases that match TRBD1. Germline V gives CDR1 MDHEN, CDR2 SYDVKM. The length of the CDR3 is 13 residues. V gave up 5 bases and J gave up 4 bases; unmatched junction bases: 3.

The J gene is TRBJ1-1, the V gene TRBV10-3; possibly TRBD1 for D (6 bases). The germline V and J ends were trimmed by 8 bases and 1 base, with 14 bases remaining between them. Germline V gene data show CDR1 as ENHRY and CDR2 as SYGVKD. The CDR3 has 14 amino acids. CDR3 DNA: TGTGCCATCGCCCCAGGGGCGGGGAACACTGAAGCTTTCTTT. This translates into CAIAPGAGNTEAFF.

This clone was picked up one time. This CDR3 is CASSLAGTAYEQYF. CDR3 nucleotide sequence: TGCGCCAGCAGCTTGGCCGGGACAGCCTACGAGCAGTACTTC. V gene TRBV5-1 combines with J gene TRBJ2-7, with TRBD1 identical over 7 bases. The CDR3 loop spans 14 amino acids. Per germline, CDR1 SGHRS and CDR2 YFSETQ. The V and J ends lost 0 bases and 2 bases, in that order; junction bases with no gene match: 2.

The chain carries TRBV4-2 and TRBJ1-2; no clear D gene. Germline CDR1 and CDR2: LGHNA and YNFKEQ. This CDR3 spans 17 amino acids. V was clipped by 4 bases and J by 4 bases, with 22 bases between them. CDR3 nucleotides: TGTGCCAGCAGCCCTAACAGCGGAGACTTTTTGGCCTATGGCTACACCTTC. Translation gives CASSPNSGDFLAYGYTF.